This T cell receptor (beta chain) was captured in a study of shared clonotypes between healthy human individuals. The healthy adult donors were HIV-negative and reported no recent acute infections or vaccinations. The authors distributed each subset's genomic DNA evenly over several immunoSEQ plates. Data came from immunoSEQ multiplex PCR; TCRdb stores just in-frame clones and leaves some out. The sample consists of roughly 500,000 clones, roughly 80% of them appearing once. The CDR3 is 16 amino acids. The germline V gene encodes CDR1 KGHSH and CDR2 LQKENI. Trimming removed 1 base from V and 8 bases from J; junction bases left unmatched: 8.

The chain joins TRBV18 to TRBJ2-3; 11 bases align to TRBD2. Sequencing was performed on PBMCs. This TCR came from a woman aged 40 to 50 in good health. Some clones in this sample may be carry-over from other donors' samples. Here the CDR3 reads CASSPQALAGEVTQYF. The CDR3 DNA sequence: TGTGCCAGCTCACCACAAGCACTAGCGGGAGAGGTTACGCAGTATTTT.